The present T cell receptor beta chain was sequenced within a study of T cells in tuberculosis. Study as a whole: T cells were selected with CD1B tetramers loaded with glucose monomycolate. Overall study findings and caveats: Samples were chosen by availability of cryopreserved specimens. A GMM-specific repertoire classifier reached just under 90% accuracy, AUROC around 0.87. The TCR-beta difference was not significant; alpha differences partly reflected length.

The germline V gene encodes CDR1 LGHNA and CDR2 YSLEER. After removal of 4 bases from V and 8 bases from J, the junction contained 6 bases not matched to a gene. This CDR3 spans 14 amino acids. Here immunoSEQ multiplex PCR was the method, and the copy in TCRdb shows in-frame clones only, minus some. The repertoire consists of about 25,000 clones, with just over 90% occurring once and the leading ten covering about 17%. As regards this clone: Its antigen is not known.

The V gene is TRBV4-3, the J gene TRBJ1-2; 11 bases are shared with TRBD1. The sequence derives from a donor between 5 and 29 years old with latent tuberculosis or without tuberculosis infection. Some clones in this sample may be carry-over from other donors' samples. The sample consisted of PBMCs. The CDR3 DNA reads TGCGCCAGCAGCCCCGGACAGGGGGCGCGGGGCTACACCTTC. This sequence encodes CASSPGQGARGYTF.